The clone carrying this T cell receptor (beta chain) was counted only a few times. Its specificity is not known. PCR involved 60 Vbeta and 13 Jbeta primers. TCRdb keeps only in-frame clones here, not all; method: immunoSEQ multiplex PCR. This table holds 100,000 or so clones, approximately 80% found once. This sample was included in a study of cytomegalovirus exposure and HLA in healthy donors. Regarding the study as a whole: HLA allele associations emerged for fewer than 20,000 TCR beta sequences in a later analysis, at 0.05 false discovery rate. Accurate prediction of HLA-A and HLA-B alleles (for most subjects) was reportedly achieved from TCR beta sequences. Upon later analysis, TCR association rates were observed to vary by HLA locus, being highest for DRB1 and lowest for HLA-C. Follow-up analysis later connected one missense variant in DCLRE1C with trimming of TCR beta V- and J-genes.

The V gene end was trimmed by 4 bases and the J gene end by 2 bases; junction bases not matched to a gene: 3. Per the germline V gene, CDR1 is SGHNT and CDR2 is YENEEA. This CDR3 region has 14 residues. The sequencing sample was made of PBMCs. This receptor was identified in a man in his forties in good health and CMV-seropositive. V and J are TRBV11-3 and TRBJ2-3; 7 bases agree with TRBD1. CDR3 loop: CASSSGQITDTQYF. The CDR3 nucleotides are TGTGCCAGCAGCTCGGGACAGATCACAGATACGCAGTATTTT.